This TCR beta chain was retrieved from a study of monozygotic twins with inflammatory bowel disease. Broader study findings: Healthy twins shared more clonotypes with others than IBD patients, most markedly active ones.

TCRdb reprocessed the 5' RACE reads; each CDR3 protein has one entry and no DNA is given. Across 200,000 to 250,000 distinct CDR3 sequences, the top ten clones capture around 7.7% of the sample. The CDR3 runs 14 residues. CDR1 is SGHRS and CDR2 is YFSETQ in the germline V gene. Concerning this clonotype: Antigen specificity is unknown.

The TCR comes from a human donor with ulcerative colitis or Crohn's disease, or a healthy co-twin of an affected twin (not recorded which). The rearrangement joins TRBV5-1 to TRBJ1-1; TCRdb calls TRBD1, which cannot be checked without DNA. The sample comprised blood. The CDR3 sequence: CASSLGPGNSEAFF.